This TCR beta chain was captured in a study of T-cell memory formation after mild COVID-19 (dated by TCRdb to the early 2020s). As for the study more broadly: Most TCR sequence clusters were specific to one of the two donors. In two donors, T-cell clones that expanded and contracted after mild COVID-19 were tracked by sequencing TCRalpha and TCRbeta repertoires over time. The cohort comprised two young, previously healthy adult volunteers, one female and one male.

Ficoll-Paque density gradient centrifugation was used to isolate PBMCs. Measured from the cysteine to the phenylalanine, the CDR3 is 12 residues long. This entry keeps only the CDR3 DNA: 36 bases, framed from base 1. Trimming at the junction amounts to 2 bases on V and 9 bases on J, and the germline ends lie 9 bases apart. The germline V gene specifies SGHTA as CDR1 and FQGNSA as CDR2. This clonotype appeared many times. The clone's antigen remains unknown. Base qualities are not provided; no much larger clone lies one nucleotide away. Study-wide findings and limitations: The detection of some responding clones in pre-infection memory suggests that pre-existing cross-reactive memory T cells joined the SARS-CoV-2 response. The study covered only two mild cases, and larger cohorts including severe cases with pre-infection samples were considered necessary. SARS-CoV-2 specificity was not confirmed for the second-wave clones peaking on day 37. From day 15 to 85, contracting clones showed balanced CD4/CD8 phenotypes, whereas a second wave of clones that expanded from day 15 to 37 leaned towards CD4+. Contracting CD4+ clones appeared mostly in the CM and EM memory subsets, whereas CD8+ clones were enriched in EMRA.

Instrument used: Illumina NovaSeq 6000. Using 5'RACE with constant-segment primers, TCRalpha and TCRbeta cDNA libraries were constructed, with sample barcodes and unique molecular identifiers added in the process. RNA was extracted from every sample with Trizol reagent. Library amplification was performed in two PCR steps, and a second sample barcode and Illumina TruSeq adapters were introduced in the second step. Sequencing of libraries was performed on an Illumina NovaSeq with 2 x 150 bp paired-end reads. Per the authors' processing: Reads were demultiplexed and collapsed into UMI-guided consensus sequences with migec v1.2.7. With mixcr v2.1.11, UMI consensuses were aligned to TRA and TRB V and J templates and assembled into clonotypes. Expanded or contracted clonotypes were those called significant by both edgeR and NoisET, with noise models trained on biological replicates. edgeR calls used a false discovery rate-adjusted p below 0.01 and a log2 fold-change threshold of 1. As an exploratory analysis of dynamics, PCA with hierarchical clustering was applied to max-normalized trajectories of the 1000 most abundant clonotypes. Separately sequenced CD4+ and CD8+ repertoires were used to assign the CD4 or CD8 phenotype of responding clones. TCRdb redid the processing of the public reads, applying fastp at Q25 and MiXCR, and retained in-frame beta chains. Rows with one shared CDR3 protein collapse into an entry with the most common genes and DNA. The V and J calls were determined by TCRdb, not by the authors. The sample includes around 99,000 distinct CDR3 sequences, with around an eighth observed a single time. Around 43% of the sample lies in the top ten.

Material: PBMCs or a T cell subset sorted from them (not recorded which). The chain was built from TRBV7-2 and TRBJ2-3; the D segment could be TRBD1, given 5 matching bases. The sequence derives from a man aged 18 to 30 who had mild COVID-19 (a few samples of this study predate the infection). The sample titles of this study are shuffled in the database, so cell type and time point are left out; the donor was told from shared clones. The encoded CDR3 is CASSLTGGTQYF. The bases read TGTGCCAGCAGCTTAACAGGTGGAACGCAGTATTTT.